This T cell receptor beta chain comes out of a study of graft-versus-host responses after intestinal transplantation. About the study: Among the recipients, all got anti-thymocyte globulin induction and then tacrolimus and steroids for roughly three years.

Produced via immunoSEQ multiplex PCR; TCRdb's table is partial and in-frame only. Of tens of thousands of clones listed, around 90% are singletons. Germline lookup yields CDR1 MNHNS and CDR2 SASEGT. V lost 4 bases and J lost 7; bases outside the gene matches: 5. This CDR3 spans 15 amino acids. Worth noting for this clone: Its specificity is unknown.

The sample consisted of unstimulated CD4+ T cells sorted from spleen or lymph node cells, taken before transplant. This TCR came from a human donor who was the organ donor for an intestinal transplant. The V and J genes are TRBV6-1 and TRBJ2-1, with 12 bases fitting TRBD2. In DNA, the CDR3 is TGTGCCAGCAGTGCGACTAGCGGGAGAAGGAATGAGCAGTTCTTC. Translating it yields CASSATSGRRNEQFF.